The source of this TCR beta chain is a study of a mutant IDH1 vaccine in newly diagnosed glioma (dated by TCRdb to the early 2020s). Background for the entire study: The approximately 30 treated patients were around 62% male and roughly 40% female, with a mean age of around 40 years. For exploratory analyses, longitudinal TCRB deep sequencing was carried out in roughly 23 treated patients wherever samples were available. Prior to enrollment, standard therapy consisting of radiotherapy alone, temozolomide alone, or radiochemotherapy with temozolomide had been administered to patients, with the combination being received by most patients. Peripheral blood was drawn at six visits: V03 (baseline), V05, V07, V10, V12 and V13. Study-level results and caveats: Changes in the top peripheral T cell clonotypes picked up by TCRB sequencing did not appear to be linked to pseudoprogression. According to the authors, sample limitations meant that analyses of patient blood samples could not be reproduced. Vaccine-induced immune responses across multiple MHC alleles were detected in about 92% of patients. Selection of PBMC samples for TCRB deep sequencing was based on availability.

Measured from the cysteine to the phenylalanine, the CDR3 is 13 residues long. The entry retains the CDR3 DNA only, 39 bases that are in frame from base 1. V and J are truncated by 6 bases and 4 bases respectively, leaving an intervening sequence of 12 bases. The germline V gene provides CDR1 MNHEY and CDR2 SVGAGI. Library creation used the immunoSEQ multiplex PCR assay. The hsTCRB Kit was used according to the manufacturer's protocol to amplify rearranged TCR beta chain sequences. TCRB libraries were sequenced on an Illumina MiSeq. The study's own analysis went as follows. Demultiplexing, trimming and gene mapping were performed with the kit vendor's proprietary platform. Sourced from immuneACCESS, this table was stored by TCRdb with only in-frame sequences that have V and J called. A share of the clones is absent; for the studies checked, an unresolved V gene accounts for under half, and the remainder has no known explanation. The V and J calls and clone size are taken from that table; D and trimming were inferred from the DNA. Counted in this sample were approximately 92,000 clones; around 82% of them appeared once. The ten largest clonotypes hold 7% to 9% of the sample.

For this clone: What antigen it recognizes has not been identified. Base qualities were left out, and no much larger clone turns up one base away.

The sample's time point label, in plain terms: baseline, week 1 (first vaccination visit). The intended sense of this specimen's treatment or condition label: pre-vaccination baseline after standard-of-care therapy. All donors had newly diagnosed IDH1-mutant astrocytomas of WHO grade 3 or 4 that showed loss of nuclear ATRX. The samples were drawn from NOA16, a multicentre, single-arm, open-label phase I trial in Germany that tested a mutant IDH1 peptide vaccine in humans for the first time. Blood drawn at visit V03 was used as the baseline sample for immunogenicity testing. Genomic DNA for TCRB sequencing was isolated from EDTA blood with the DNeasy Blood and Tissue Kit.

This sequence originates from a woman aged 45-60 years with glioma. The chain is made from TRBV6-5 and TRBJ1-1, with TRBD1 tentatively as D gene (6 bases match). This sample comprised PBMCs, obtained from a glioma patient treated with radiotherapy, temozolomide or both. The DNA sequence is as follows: TGTGCCAGCAGCCAATTCAGGGGCACTGAAGCTTTCTTT. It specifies CASSQFRGTEAFF.